These 2 T cell receptor beta chains originate from one sample sequenced in a study of cytomegalovirus exposure and HLA in healthy donors (dated by TCRdb to 2017 to 2019). Library generation was performed with the immunoSEQ multiplex PCR assay. For the multiplex PCR, a mixture combining 60 forward primers for TCR Vbeta segments and 13 reverse primers for TCR Jbeta segments was used. TCRdb holds this immuneACCESS table with in-frame rearrangements only. Some clones are missing; in checked studies, unresolved V genes explain under half, and the rest has no known cause. The sample profile shows tens of thousands of clones; about 78% of them were found once. The ten largest make up about 3.2% of the sample. The material sequenced was PBMCs. All receptors derive from a woman aged 30 to 39 in good health and CMV-seronegative.

The rearrangement links TRBV4-1 to TRBJ2-7, with 7 nucleotides matching TRBD1. The junction had 10 bases not matched to a gene; V was cut back by 6 bases and J by 2 bases. This CDR3 spans 15 amino acids. Germline lookup yields CDR1 MGHRA and CDR2 YSYEKL. The CDR3 DNA sequence: TGCGCCAGCAGGTTCGACAGGGCTCCCCCCTACGAGCAGTACTTC. Amino acids: CASRFDRAPPYEQYF.

The rearrangement links TRBV23-1 to TRBJ2-1; TRBD1 matches at 8 bases. TRBV23-1 is known as an ORF, though its function is uncertain. The V and J ends lost 4 bases and 5 bases, in that order; junction bases with no gene match: 4. This CDR3 spans 14 amino acids. The CDR3 DNA reads as TGCGCCAGCAGTCCGGAGACAGGGGACAATGAGCAGTTCTTC. It is translated as CASSPETGDNEQFF.